This TCR beta chain was documented in a study of blood T cell repertoires in COVID-19. On the study more broadly: Acute and convalescent COVID-19 samples came from the United States, Italy and Spain. PBMCs, B-cell-depleted T cells, or T cells provided the cDNA or gDNA that made up the material.

V was clipped by 11 bases and J by 0 bases, with 21 bases between them. The CDR3 spans 16 residues. Germline assignment: CDR1 LNHDA and CDR2 SQIVND (reference sequence). Original methodology: Nucleated cell counts were estimated from reference gene primer amplification. Profiling relied on immunoSEQ multiplex PCR, and the TCRdb table lists in-frame clones only, not all of them. From that table come the V and J calls and clone size; the DNA was used to work out D and trimming. The sample has roughly 250,000 clones; roughly 86% are singletons. The chain uses TRBV19 and TRBJ2-3, with D tentatively TRBD2 (5 bases). This receptor was obtained from a man aged 35 to 55 who had recovered from COVID-19. Sequenced material: peripheral blood. The CDR3 sequence: CAAERNSSLSTDTQYF. The CDR3 region has the DNA TGTGCCGCCGAGCGGAATAGTAGTCTAAGCACAGATACGCAGTATTTT.